One and the same sample provided the 13 T cell receptor beta chains below, sequenced in a study of blood T cell repertoires in COVID-19. This table comes from immunoSEQ multiplex PCR, and its TCRdb copy is limited to in-frame clones, with some not included. This sample has around 140,000 clones, with around 89% found just once. The material sequenced was peripheral blood. The receptor set was obtained from a man aged 60 to 75 with COVID-19, enrolled during active disease.

The V gene is TRBV6-5, the J gene TRBJ1-5; D gene uncertain. The CDR3 is made up of 14 amino acids. Germline values: CDR1 MNHEY, CDR2 SVGAGI. Trimming pared 4 bases from V and 7 bases from J, leaving 14 bases between. In DNA form, the CDR3 reads TGTGCCAGCAGTTCGCTGTCTACTCGGCAGCCCCAGCATTTT. Translating it yields CASSSLSTRQPQHF.

The CDR3 is CASRSRDRKPYEQYF. In DNA form, the CDR3 reads TGTGCCAGCAGGAGCCGGGACAGGAAGCCCTACGAGCAGTACTTC. The chain employs TRBV5-4 and TRBJ2-7, with 8 bases aligning to TRBD1. CDR1 and CDR2 (germline): SGHNT, YYREEE (reference sequence). The CDR3 runs 15 residues. Trimming took 5 bases from V and 2 from J; bases not matched to a gene: 9.

A single count supports this clone. The chain carries TRBV6-5 and TRBJ1-6; D gene uncertain. CDR1 is MNHEY and CDR2 is SVGAGI in the germline V gene. V gave up 10 bases and J gave up 14 bases, with 18 bases separating them. This CDR3 contains 12 residues. CDR3 nucleotide sequence: TGTGCCACCGATCTAGACCGCCGATCCCTCCACTTT. This encodes CATDLDRRSLHF.

The genes are TRBV29-1 and TRBJ1-2; tentative D call: TRBD1 (5 bases). The CDR3 is 14 amino acids. The germline V and J ends were trimmed by 3 bases and 5 bases, with 16 bases remaining between them. Germline V gene lookup returns CDR1 SQVTM and CDR2 ANQGSEA. CDR3 in DNA: TGCAGCGTTGAGGGGGGGAAAGGATTATATGGCTACACCTTC. Its protein product is CSVEGGKGLYGYTF.

V usage is TRBV6-2 or TRBV6-3 and J usage is TRBJ2-1; tentatively, D is TRBD2 (5 bases). Germline V gene data show CDR1 as MNHEY and CDR2 as SVGEGT. Trimming cost V 6 bases and J 5 bases, with 17 bases left between them. The CDR3 length is 15 residues. CDR3 nucleotides: TGTGCCAGCAGCCACCGGGGTTTAGGAGACAATGAGCAGTTCTTC. Protein sequence: CASSHRGLGDNEQFF.

This clone was recorded many times. The chain employs TRBV27 and TRBJ2-1, with 8 bases lining up with TRBD1. V dropped 6 bases and J dropped 0; count of bases not matched to a gene: 13. This CDR3 spans 18 amino acids. Germline V lookup: CDR1 MNHEY, CDR2 SMNVEV (reference sequence). The CDR3, as DNA: TGTGCCAGCAGCCCGGGACAGGTTTCTCCGAGCTCCTACAATGAGCAGTTCTTC. It encodes CASSPGQVSPSSYNEQFF.

This chain links TRBV7-8 with TRBJ1-1; weak D call: TRBD1 (5 bases). The CDR3 contains 17 residues. Germline V gene data show CDR1 as SGHVS and CDR2 as FQNEAQ. Trimming pared 1 base from V and 1 base from J, leaving 16 bases between. In DNA form, the CDR3 reads TGTGCCAGCAGCTTAGGGGGGGGGTTCCCAGGGAACACTGAAGCTTTCTTT. It translates to CASSLGGGFPGNTEAFF.

The chain joins TRBV2 to TRBJ1-1, with D possibly TRBD1 on 6 matching bases. Per germline, CDR1 SNHLY and CDR2 FYNNEI. The V and J ends lost 7 bases and 0 bases respectively, with 12 bases between them. This CDR3 spans 14 amino acids. This chain's CDR3 is CASNSGTLNTEAFF. The DNA of the CDR3 is TGTGCCAGCAATTCCGGGACACTGAACACTGAAGCTTTCTTT.

The chain is built from TRBV5-8 and TRBJ2-1; the match to TRBD1 covers 8 bases. V dropped 0 bases and J dropped 5; count of bases not matched to a gene: 4. The CDR3 is 15 amino acids. From germline, CDR1 is SGHTS and CDR2 YDEGEE. The CDR3 DNA sequence: TGTGCCAGCAGCTTGGGACAGGGGTGGGACAATGAGCAGTTCTTC. Amino acid sequence: CASSLGQGWDNEQFF.

This chain uses TRBV5-1 with TRBJ2-1; maybe TRBD2 (6 bases). This CDR3 region has 13 residues. CDR1 and CDR2 from the germline V gene are SGHRS and YFSETQ. V gave up 3 bases and J gave up 7 bases, with 11 bases separating them. CDR3 sequence: CASSSGGDNEQFF. Here the CDR3 DNA reads TGCGCCAGCAGCTCAGGCGGGGATAATGAGCAGTTCTTC.

CDR3 sequence reads: CASRDHGQAAIFGNTIYF. The CDR3 DNA reads as TGTGCCAGTAGAGACCACGGACAGGCGGCAATTTTTGGAAACACCATATATTTT. The J gene is TRBJ1-3, the V gene TRBV19; 7 bases fit TRBD1. The CDR3 sequence is 18 residues long. With 6 bases clipped from V and 3 bases from J, the junction kept 17 bases outside the gene matches. The germline V gene encodes CDR1 LNHDA and CDR2 SQIVND (reference sequence). The variable domain in full, completed from reference TRBV19 and TRBJ1-3, reads DGGITQSPKYLFRKEGQNVTLSCEQNLNHDAMYWYRQDPGQGLRLIYYSQIVNDFQKGDIAEGYSVSREKKESFPLTVTSAQKNPTAFYLCASRDHGQAAIFGNTIYFGEGSWLTVV.

J is TRBJ2-5 and V is TRBV19; possibly TRBD1 for D (6 bases). This CDR3 comprises 15 residues. The germline V and J ends were trimmed by 6 bases and 7 bases, with 21 bases remaining between them. Germline V gene data show CDR1 as LNHDA and CDR2 as SQIVND (reference sequence). The CDR3, as DNA: TGTGCCAGTAGGCCGGGACAAGGAGGATCTGCGACCCAGTACTTC. Amino acid sequence: CASRPGQGGSATQYF. Full variable domain (missing parts from reference TRBV19 and TRBJ2-5): DGGITQSPKYLFRKEGQNVTLSCEQNLNHDAMYWYRQDPGQGLRLIYYSQIVNDFQKGDIAEGYSVSREKKESFPLTVTSAQKNPTAFYLCASRPGQGGSATQYFGPGTRLLVL.

The chain joins TRBV4-2 to TRBJ1-5; TRBD1 aligns across 9 bases. With V trimmed by 5 bases and J by 1 base, 3 bases remained unmatched. Germline CDR1 and CDR2: LGHNA and YNFKEQ. This CDR3 spans 15 amino acids. In nucleotides, the CDR3 is TGTGCCAGCAGCGACGGACAGGGGAGCAATCAGCCCCAGCATTTT. It specifies CASSDGQGSNQPQHF.